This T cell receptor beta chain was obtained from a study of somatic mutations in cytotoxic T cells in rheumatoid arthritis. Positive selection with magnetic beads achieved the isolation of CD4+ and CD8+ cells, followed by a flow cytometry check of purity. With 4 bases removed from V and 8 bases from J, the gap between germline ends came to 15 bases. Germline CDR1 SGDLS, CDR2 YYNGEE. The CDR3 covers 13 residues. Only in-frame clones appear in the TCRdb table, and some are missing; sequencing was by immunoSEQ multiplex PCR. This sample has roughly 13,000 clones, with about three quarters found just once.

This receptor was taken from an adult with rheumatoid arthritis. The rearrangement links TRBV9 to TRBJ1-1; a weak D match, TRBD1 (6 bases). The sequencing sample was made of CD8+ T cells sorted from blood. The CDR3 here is CASSPPQGGEAFF. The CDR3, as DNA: TGTGCCAGCAGCCCTCCACAGGGCGGGGAAGCTTTCTTT.